This T cell receptor beta chain emerged from a study of blood T cell repertoires in COVID-19 (TCRdb year 2020). Turning to the overall study: Collaborator samples came from the United States, Italy and Spain and covered acute and convalescent phases of COVID-19. The prospective study material was composed of cDNA or gDNA derived from T cells, B-cell-depleted T cells, or PBMCs. Subjects who had been exposed to COVID-19, were actively infected with it, or had recovered from it provided the deeply sampled blood TCRbeta repertoires that made up the dataset. A freely available public database, intended as a resource for researchers studying the immune response to SARS-CoV-2, is where the repertoires were released. The samples were drawn from the first 160 participants of the ongoing ImmuneRACE study and from more than 1,000 subjects provided by 6 global collaborators. Sample metadata almost always included a de-identified subject ID, COVID-19 status, age in years and sex. Where available, HLA class I and class II types were obtained from metadata supplied by the sample provider rather than from assay-based typing. Results and caveats for the whole study, not just this receptor: How much clinical and demographic metadata was included differed by source and by participant, and the metadata was provided uncurated.

V gives up 2 bases and J gives up 1 base, and the segment between their germline ends measures 21 bases. The CDR3, cysteine through phenylalanine, is 18 amino acids long. Only the CDR3 DNA stays, 54 bases, in frame from base 1. Reading the germline V gene (reference sequence) gives CDR1 LGHDT and CDR2 YNNKEL. TCRbeta CDR3 regions were amplified from genomic DNA by means of the immunoSEQ Assay, a bias-controlled multiplex PCR. On the authors' methods: Within the assay, amplification of reference gene primers was used to estimate how many nucleated cells each sample contained. Sequence reads were collapsed and filtered to measure the absolute abundance of every unique TCRbeta CDR3 rearrangement. For each sample, productive Simpson clonality was calculated by taking the square root of Simpson's diversity index across productive rearrangements. TCRdb took this table from immuneACCESS and kept in-frame rearrangements with V and J called. Such tables lack part of the clones; where checked against another copy, unresolved V genes explain under half of the gap, and the rest is unexplained. Clone size and V and J calls were adopted from that table, with D and trimming inferred from the DNA. This sample lists roughly 130,000 clones; 70% to 85% were detected once. The ten largest clones capture more than 9% of the sample.

About this clone: Which antigen it targets is not known. Base qualities are not at hand, and no much larger clone is one base apart.

Each collaborating institution followed its own protocols to collect whole blood in K2EDTA tubes. For TCRbeta analysis, collaborators shipped samples in one of three forms: frozen whole blood, isolated PBMCs, or DNA extracted from either of those sample types. Sample: peripheral blood. The receptor comes from an older woman with acute or convalescent COVID-19. The rearranged chain carries TRBV3-1 (or the pseudogene TRBV3-2) and TRBJ2-7; the D gene is perhaps TRBD1, from 6 matching bases. CDR3 sequence: CASSQRNLPTGRSYEQYF. DNA sequence: TGTGCCAGCAGCCAACGCAATCTCCCGACAGGCAGGTCCTACGAGCAGTACTTC.